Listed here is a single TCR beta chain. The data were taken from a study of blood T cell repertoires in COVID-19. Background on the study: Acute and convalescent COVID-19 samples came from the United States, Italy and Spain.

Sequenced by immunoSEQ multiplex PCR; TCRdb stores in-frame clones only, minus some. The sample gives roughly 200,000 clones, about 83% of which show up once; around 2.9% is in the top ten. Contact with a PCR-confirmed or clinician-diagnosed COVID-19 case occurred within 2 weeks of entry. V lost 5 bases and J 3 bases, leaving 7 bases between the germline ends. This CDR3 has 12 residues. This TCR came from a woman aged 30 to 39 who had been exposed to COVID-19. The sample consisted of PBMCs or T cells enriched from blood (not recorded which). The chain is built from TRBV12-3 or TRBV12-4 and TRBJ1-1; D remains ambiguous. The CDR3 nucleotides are TGTGCCAGCAGTCCAACTTACACTGAAGCTTTCTTT. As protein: CASSPTYTEAFF.